This entry describes one T cell receptor beta chain. These data belong to a study of T cell changes during pregnancy in multiple sclerosis. Per the germline V gene, CDR1 is SQVTM and CDR2 is ANQGSEA. Trimming removed 6 bases from V and 3 bases from J; junction bases left unmatched: 8. The length of the CDR3 is 14 residues. The data were produced by immunoSEQ multiplex PCR, yet TCRdb's version contains in-frame clones alone and is incomplete. The sample lists roughly 100,000 clones, 85% to 95% occurring once. This chain uses TRBV29-1 with TRBJ1-2; TRBD1 aligns across 9 bases. Source: peripheral blood, taken after pregnancy. The receptor was isolated from a female donor with multiple sclerosis, enrolled in a pregnancy study. The CDR3 DNA sequence: TGCAGCGTAGCCGGGACAGGGAACGACTATGGCTACACCTTC. This codes for CSVAGTGNDYGYTF.